These 27 T cell receptor beta chains originate from one sample sequenced in a study of cytomegalovirus exposure and HLA in healthy donors. The primer mix had 60 Vbeta and 13 Jbeta primers. The data were produced by immunoSEQ multiplex PCR, yet TCRdb's version contains in-frame clones alone and is incomplete. This repertoire shows under 200,000 clones, over 65% found once; its top ten account for roughly 0.82%. Sample: PBMCs. These receptors came from a female donor in good health and CMV-seronegative.

The chain is built from TRBV7-9 and TRBJ1-4, with D uncertain. The germline V gene has CDR1 SEHNR and CDR2 FQNEAQ (reference sequence). V lost 6 bases to trimming and J lost 0 bases, with 11 bases between them. The CDR3 spans 15 residues. The CDR3 reads CASRPRVATNEKLFF. The CDR3 bases are TGTGCCAGCAGGCCCCGGGTTGCAACTAATGAAAAACTGTTTTTT.

The chain has TRBV19 and TRBJ1-2; 8 nucleotides align to TRBD1. The ends lost 7 bases at V and 6 bases at J; junction bases unmatched: 7. Germline-derived CDR1 and CDR2 are LNHDA and SQIVND (reference sequence). There are 13 residues in the CDR3. Here the CDR3 DNA reads TGTGCCAGTAATATGATACAGGGGGATGGCTACACCTTC. Translating gives CASNMIQGDGYTF.

This chain uses TRBV7-9 with TRBJ1-1, with 8 positions matching TRBD1. The CDR3 runs to 11 residues. Germline lookup yields CDR1 SEHNR and CDR2 FQNEAQ (reference sequence). The V and J ends lost 5 bases and 10 bases, in that order; junction bases with no gene match: 3. CDR3 DNA: TGTGCCAGCAGCCCCGGGACAGGAGCTTTCTTT. The encoded protein is CASSPGTGAFF.

CDR3 sequence (DNA): TGTGCCAGCTCACCGGACAGAGCTACAAACACTGAAGCTTTCTTT. Residues: CASSPDRATNTEAFF. The J gene is TRBJ1-1, the V gene TRBV18; weak D call: TRBD1 (6 bases). Germline CDR1 reads KGHSH; CDR2 reads LQKENI. Trimming shortened V by 3 bases and J by 2 bases, and 13 bases separated the two germline ends. This CDR3 is 15 amino acids long.

This clone was observed a few times. The chain is built from TRBV15 and TRBJ1-5; D is undetermined. Trimming removed 0 bases at V and 1 base at J, with 7 bases between. CDR1 is LNHNV, CDR2 YYDKDF, per germline (reference sequence). The CDR3 is made up of 15 amino acids. In DNA form, the CDR3 reads TGTGCCACCAGCAGAGATCTGGGCAGCAATCAGCCCCAGCATTTT. Translation: CATSRDLGSNQPQHF. Using reference TRBV15 and TRBJ1-5 for the parts outside the CDR3, the full variable domain is DAMVIQNPRYQVTQFGKPVTLSCSQTLNHNVMYWYQQKSSQAPKLLFHYYDKDFNNEADTPDNFQSRRPNTSFCFLDIRSPGLGDTAMYLCATSRDLGSNQPQHFGDGTRLSIL.

The chain recombines TRBV5-5 with TRBJ1-5; TRBD1 matches 8 bases. Germline V gene lookup returns CDR1 SGHKS and CDR2 YYEKEE (reference sequence). The CDR3 is 18 residues long. Trimming removed 4 bases from V and 4 bases from J; junction bases left unmatched: 16. This CDR3 is CASSPRVSTGADNQPQHF. CDR3 nucleotides: TGTGCCAGCAGCCCGAGAGTATCGACAGGGGCGGATAATCAGCCCCAGCATTTT.

A note on this clone: This specimen includes other DNA sequences encoding the same CDR3. The V gene is TRBV5-1, the J gene TRBJ2-2, with 8 bases that match TRBD1. V shed 3 bases, J shed 2 bases, and the junction held 3 bases outside the gene matches. CDR3 size: 15 residues. CDR1 is SGHRS and CDR2 is YFSETQ in the germline V gene. The CDR3: CASSSGQGNTGELFF. For the CDR3, the DNA is TGCGCCAGCAGCTCCGGACAGGGAAACACCGGGGAGCTGTTTTTT. Filled out from reference TRBV5-1 and TRBJ2-2, the complete variable domain reads KAGVTQTPRYLIKTRGQQVTLSCSPISGHRSVSWYQQTPGQGLQFLFEYFSETQRNKGNFPGRFSGRQFSNSRSEMNVSTLELGDSALYLCASSSGQGNTGELFFGEGSRLTVL.

This clone was seen once. This chain links TRBV5-4 with TRBJ1-3; possible D gene TRBD1, 6 bases. CDR1 is SGHNT, CDR2 YYREEE, per germline (reference sequence). This CDR3 is built from 15 residues. V was clipped by 1 base and J by 4 bases, with 12 bases between them. Here the CDR3 reads CASSLNEQGGNTIYF. For the CDR3, the DNA is TGTGCCAGCAGCTTGAATGAACAGGGAGGAAACACCATATATTTT.

This clone turned up a few times. The chain carries TRBV28 and TRBJ1-1; TRBD1 might be the D (5 bases). This CDR3 comprises 15 residues. V lost 1 base, J lost 2 bases, and 11 bases lay in between. The V gene's germline CDR1 is MDHEN and CDR2 SYDVKM. For the CDR3, the DNA is TGTGCCAGCAGTTTATTTGACAGCCGAAACACTGAAGCTTTCTTT. As protein: CASSLFDSRNTEAFF.

The chain combines TRBV7-2 with TRBJ1-3; D call uncertain. This CDR3 has 15 amino acids. Germline V gene lookup returns CDR1 SGHTA and CDR2 FQGNSA. The ends were cut back, 1 base at V and 0 bases at J, with 7 bases in the middle. The DNA for the CDR3 is TGTGCCAGCAGCTTAGGTTTGAGCTCTGGAAACACCATATATTTT. Amino acid sequence: CASSLGLSSGNTIYF. Using reference TRBV7-2 and TRBJ1-3 for the parts outside the CDR3, the full variable domain is GAGVSQSPSNKVTEKGKDVELRCDPISGHTALYWYRQSLGQGLEFLIYFQGNSAPDKSGLPSDRFSAERTGGSVSTLTIQRTQQEDSAVYLCASSLGLSSGNTIYFGEGSWLTVV.

This chain connects TRBV5-1 to TRBJ2-1; TRBD2 aligns across 8 bases. The J segment lost 0 bases and the V segment lost 4 bases, leaving 12 bases of the junction unmatched. The CDR3 covers 18 residues. Germline CDR1 reads SGHRS; CDR2 reads YFSETQ. The CDR3 reads CASSIGLAPSSSYNEQFF. The DNA of the CDR3 is TGCGCCAGCAGCATCGGACTAGCTCCTTCCAGCTCCTACAATGAGCAGTTCTTC.

The chain couples TRBV9 to TRBJ2-7; 8 positions agree with TRBD1. Germline V gives CDR1 SGDLS, CDR2 YYNGEE. Unmatched junction bases numbered 9, after V lost 3 bases and J lost 7 bases. The CDR3 covers 14 residues. The CDR3 sequence: CASSARDRYSEQYF. The CDR3 DNA reads as TGTGCCAGCAGCGCGCGGGACAGGTACTCGGAGCAGTACTTC.

The V and J genes are TRBV9 and TRBJ2-6; 10 bases match TRBD2. Looked up from germline, CDR1 is SGDLS and CDR2 is YYNGEE. CDR3 length: 19 amino acids. J was trimmed by 0 bases and V by 2 bases; bases with no gene match: 8. CDR3 sequence reads: CASSVSTSGVYSGANVLTF. The CDR3 region has the DNA TGTGCCAGCAGCGTTAGTACTAGCGGGGTCTACTCTGGGGCCAACGTCCTGACTTTC. Full variable domain (rest looked up from reference TRBV9 and TRBJ2-6): DSGVTQTPKHLITATGQRVTLRCSPRSGDLSVYWYQQSLDQGLQFLIQYYNGEERAKGNILERFSAQQFPDLHSELNLSSLELGDSALYFCASSVSTSGVYSGANVLTFGAGSRLTVL.

Points on this clone: The sample has other DNA sequences that encode this CDR3 too. The chain joins TRBV11-2 to TRBJ2-2; D gene unclear. The germline V and J ends were trimmed by 5 bases and 6 bases, with 19 bases remaining between them. Germline V gives CDR1 SGHAT, CDR2 FQNNGV. The CDR3 extends over 16 amino acids. The CDR3 here is CASSVSRVRVPGELFF. The CDR3 DNA reads as TGTGCCAGCAGCGTTTCTAGAGTCCGAGTTCCCGGGGAGCTGTTTTTT.

The gene calls are TRBV6-5 and TRBJ2-7; 9 nucleotides agree with TRBD2. This CDR3 region has 14 residues. The V and J ends lost 4 bases and 9 bases, in that order; junction bases with no gene match: 10. Germline V gene data show CDR1 as MNHEY and CDR2 as SVGAGI. The chain's CDR3 is CASSWGLANEGQYF. CDR3 coding DNA: TGTGCCAGCAGTTGGGGACTAGCAAATGAGGGGCAGTACTTC.

This sequence joins TRBV5-1 and TRBJ1-1; 7 nucleotides line up with TRBD1. The trim removed 4 bases at V and 1 base at J, leaving 7 bases unmatched. Germline CDR1 reads SGHRS; CDR2 reads YFSETQ. The CDR3 loop spans 15 amino acids. CDR3 amino acids: CASSGSGQQNTEAFF. CDR3 sequence (DNA): TGCGCCAGCAGCGGCTCGGGACAGCAGAACACTGAAGCTTTCTTT.

The table lists this clone with a few counts. The chain recombines TRBV7-3 with TRBJ1-1, with D hard to call. The CDR3 has 14 residues. The ends were cut back, 5 bases at V and 1 base at J, with 11 bases in the middle. Germline V gene sequence: CDR1 SGHTA, CDR2 FQGTGA. The CDR3 DNA reads TGTGCCAGCAGCCCCACTCACAGGAACACTGAAGCTTTCTTT. It translates to CASSPTHRNTEAFF.

There are a few counts of this clone. The rearrangement joins TRBV4-1 to TRBJ2-2; D is uncertain. CDR1 and CDR2 (germline): MGHRA, YSYEKL. Trimming took 1 base from V and 4 from J, leaving 4 bases between them. The CDR3 is 13 residues long. CDR3 amino acids: CASSQAVTGELFF. The DNA of the CDR3 is TGCGCCAGCAGCCAAGCTGTCACCGGGGAGCTGTTTTTT.

The chain has TRBV19 and TRBJ1-6, with 8 bases aligning to TRBD1. The V segment lost 6 bases and the J segment 9 bases; nucleotides outside the gene matches: 7. The CDR3 is 14 amino acids. Germline-derived CDR1 and CDR2 are LNHDA and SQIVND (reference sequence). The CDR3 nucleotides are TGTGCCAGTAGACAGACAGGGGAAGGTTCACCCCTCCACTTT. As protein: CASRQTGEGSPLHF.

The chain combines TRBV7-6 with TRBJ1-1, with D tentatively TRBD1 (5 bases). V shed 5 bases and J shed 3 bases, with 10 bases lying between them. This CDR3 is 13 amino acids long. CDR1 and CDR2 (germline): SGHVS, FNYEAQ. The CDR3 coding sequence is TGTGCCAGCAGCCCGGGGGTCGACACTGAAGCTTTCTTT. The encoded protein is CASSPGVDTEAFF.

This clone was detected only once. V and J are TRBV28 and TRBJ1-1, with unresolved D. Germline values: CDR1 MDHEN, CDR2 SYDVKM. V gave up 3 bases and J gave up 2 bases, with 10 bases separating them. This CDR3 is 14 amino acids long. Here the CDR3 DNA reads TGTGCCAGCAGTTTGATCACTCTTAACACTGAAGCTTTCTTT. It encodes CASSLITLNTEAFF.

The chain is built from TRBV15 and TRBJ1-5; D uncertain. There are 14 residues in the CDR3. Germline CDR1 and CDR2: LNHNV and YYDKDF (reference sequence). Trimming left V 6 bases short and J 1 base short, with 10 bases between. DNA for the CDR3: TGTGCCACCAGGGTGGGAGGCAGCAATCAGCCCCAGCATTTT. It specifies CATRVGGSNQPQHF.

The V gene is TRBV18, the J gene TRBJ2-7, with TRBD1 matching over 9 bases. The CDR3 is 15 amino acids. The junction had 7 bases not matched to a gene; V was cut back by 3 bases and J by 4 bases. Germline lookup yields CDR1 KGHSH and CDR2 LQKENI. CDR3 nucleotides: TGTGCCAGCTCACCCCGGGACAGGGCTGGATACGAGCAGTACTTC. Amino acids: CASSPRDRAGYEQYF.

This chain joins TRBV4-3 and TRBJ1-2; no definite D call. Germline CDR1 is LGHNA and CDR2 is YSLEER. V dropped 1 base and J dropped 2 bases, with 20 bases sitting between them. This CDR3 spans 18 amino acids. For the CDR3, the DNA is TGCGCCAGCAGCCAAGTTGGACCGGGATCAGGCCTGAACTATGGCTACACCTTC. Translating gives CASSQVGPGSGLNYGYTF.

The table lists this clone with a count of one. This chain uses TRBV2 with TRBJ1-2; D not resolved. Trimming removed 6 bases from V and 8 bases from J, with 13 bases in between. The CDR3 has 12 residues. CDR1 is SNHLY, CDR2 FYNNEI, per germline. This chain's CDR3 is CASRGGLAGYTF. The CDR3 nucleotides read TGTGCCAGCAGGGGAGGTCTGGCAGGCTACACCTTC.

The rearrangement links TRBV6-5 to TRBJ1-5, with 9 bases that match TRBD1. The length of the CDR3 is 15 residues. Germline V gives CDR1 MNHEY, CDR2 SVGAGI. V lost 4 bases and J lost 1; bases outside the gene matches: 2. The CDR3 protein is CASSLDRGSNQPQHF. The CDR3 nucleotides read TGTGCCAGCAGTTTGGACAGGGGCAGCAATCAGCCCCAGCATTTT.

This chain connects TRBV10-2 to TRBJ2-5; 9 bases map to TRBD1. The CDR3 runs 15 residues. In germline, CDR1 is WSHSY, CDR2 SAAADI. Trimming removed 0 bases from V and 4 bases from J; junction bases left unmatched: 3. Here the CDR3 reads CASSESWDRVETQYF. CDR3 DNA: TGCGCCAGCAGTGAGTCATGGGACAGGGTAGAGACCCAGTACTTC.